This paragraph covers one T cell receptor (beta chain) sequence. These data belong to a study of beta chain features in type 1 diabetes. About the study: Patients did not differ from healthy donors in age, gender or cell yield.

Sequenced material consisted of expressed TCRB transcripts (all of the isolated RNA was reverse transcribed). Deep immunoSEQ sequencing covered naive, central memory and regulatory T cell samples. The protocol was immunoSEQ multiplex PCR, while the TCRdb copy is restricted to in-frame clones and leaves out a portion. The sample contains 850,000 to 900,000 clones, about a sixth of which appear only once. V lost 0 bases to trimming and J lost 0 bases, with 13 bases between them. Germline V gives CDR1 MNHEY, CDR2 SMNVEV (reference sequence). The CDR3 is made up of 17 amino acids. This TCR was sampled from a woman between 18 and 29 years old in good health. Input material: naive CD4+ T cells from blood. This sequence joins TRBV27 and TRBJ2-3; a weak D match, TRBD2 (5 bases). The CDR3 DNA reads TGTGCCAGCAGTTTATCGGGAGCCCCGGTTAGCACAGATACGCAGTATTTT. Its protein is CASSLSGAPVSTDTQYF.